The 30 T cell receptor beta chains listed next were all sequenced from one sample in a study of T-cell memory formation after mild COVID-19. TCRdb fed the 5' RACE reads into MiXCR, producing one record per CDR3 protein. Here the sample spans about 290,000 distinct CDR3 sequences, approximately 15% being singletons. Sample: PBMCs or a T cell subset sorted from them (not recorded which). The receptors were sampled from a man between 18 and 35 years old who had mild COVID-19 (a few samples of this study predate the infection). Cell type and time point are not known.

This clonotype was seen a handful of times. This rearrangement joins TRBV5-1 to TRBJ2-7; 10 bases agree with TRBD1. The length of the CDR3 is 13 residues. Germline-derived CDR1 and CDR2 are SGHRS and YFSETQ. Losses at the gene ends were 5 bases for V and 11 bases for J; bases not matched to a gene: 10. Here the CDR3 reads CASSPDRGLHEYV. CDR3 in DNA: TGCGCCAGCAGTCCTGACAGGGGGCTTCATGAGTACGTC.

The chain carries TRBV9 and TRBJ1-2; 7 bases fit TRBD1. After removal of 6 bases from V and 2 bases from J, the junction contained 7 bases not matched to a gene. CDR1 is SGDLS, CDR2 YYNGEE, per germline. This CDR3 contains 14 residues. The CDR3 here is CASTRQGTNYGYTF. The CDR3 DNA sequence: TGTGCCAGCACCCGACAGGGAACGAACTATGGCTACACCTTC.

This clonotype came up a few times. The V and J genes are TRBV4-1 and TRBJ2-5, with D uncertain. This CDR3 has 14 amino acids. Germline loops: CDR1 MGHRA, CDR2 YSYEKL. Trimming pared 4 bases from V and 5 bases from J, leaving 14 bases between. CDR3 loop: CASSRARETETQYF. The DNA for the CDR3 is TGCGCCAGCAGCCGAGCGCGTGAGACGGAGACCCAGTACTTC.

Only a few counts were recorded for this clonotype. The rearrangement links TRBV19 to TRBJ1-2; the D is unclear. The V end lost 4 bases, the J end lost 0 bases, and 9 bases lay between the germline ends. This CDR3 comprises 14 residues. From germline, CDR1 is LNHDA and CDR2 SQIVND (reference sequence). The CDR3, as DNA: TGTGCCAGTAGTAGACGGGAAGCTAACTATGGCTACACCTTC. Translation gives CASSRREANYGYTF.

The V call is TRBV18, the J call TRBJ2-5; TRBD2 is a possible D gene (6 bases). V lost 2 bases, J lost 5 bases, and 15 bases lay in between. Germline V gives CDR1 KGHSH, CDR2 LQKENI. CDR3 length equals 15 residues. The CDR3 loop is CASSPKPGLMETQYF. Written as DNA, the CDR3 is TGTGCCAGCTCACCAAAGCCCGGACTAATGGAGACCCAGTACTTC.

The gene calls are TRBV6-5 and TRBJ1-4; D is unclear. The CDR3 has 14 amino acids. The V end was cut by 10 bases, the J end by 4 bases, with 16 bases between. From germline, CDR1 is MNHEY and CDR2 SVGAGI. CDR3 loop: CATRRASGNEKLFF. The CDR3 nucleotides read TGTGCCACAAGAAGGGCCTCCGGTAATGAAAAACTGTTTTTT.

The chain combines TRBV7-3 with TRBJ2-3; 8 bases fit TRBD2. CDR1 SGHTA and CDR2 FQGTGA come from the germline V gene. Trimming took 3 bases from V and 2 from J; bases not matched to a gene: 4. This CDR3 spans 15 amino acids. DNA for the CDR3: TGTGCCAGCAGCTTGGGCGGGGGGAACACAGATACGCAGTATTTT. Translating it yields CASSLGGGNTDTQYF.

This clonotype was observed a handful of times. This chain uses TRBV15 with TRBJ2-3; TRBD2 aligns across 7 bases. Germline values: CDR1 LNHNV, CDR2 YYDKDF (reference sequence). CDR3 size: 15 residues. The V gene end was trimmed by 9 bases and the J gene end by 0 bases; junction bases not matched to a gene: 9. This CDR3 reads CATSPRRGSTDTQYF. CDR3 bases: TGTGCCACTTCACCGCGGCGGGGGAGCACAGATACGCAGTATTTT.

This clonotype was detected ten times or more. The rearrangement joins TRBV4-3 to TRBJ2-1, with D hard to call. CDR3 length equals 14 residues. In germline, CDR1 is LGHNA, CDR2 YSLEER. V was trimmed by 1 base and J by 6 bases, leaving 10 bases between them. The CDR3 is CASSQVRESNEQFF. The CDR3 DNA sequence: TGCGCCAGCAGCCAAGTAAGGGAATCCAATGAGCAGTTCTTC.

This clonotype was counted a few times. V is TRBV6-6 and J is TRBJ1-1; possibly TRBD1 for D (5 bases). This CDR3 region has 16 residues. CDR1 is MNHNY, CDR2 SVGAGI, per germline (reference sequence). With 0 bases removed from V and 7 bases from J, the gap between germline ends came to 18 bases. CDR3 sequence reads: CASSYSDTPGFSEAFF. CDR3 nucleotides: TGTGCCAGCAGTTACTCGGACACCCCGGGATTTAGTGAAGCTTTCTTT.

This clonotype was detected a few times. CDR3 sequence reads: CASSLYPGLLDGETQYF. CDR3 coding DNA: TGCGCCAGCAGCCTCTACCCCGGACTCCTCGACGGGGAGACCCAGTACTTC. This chain links TRBV5-1 with TRBJ2-5, with D perhaps TRBD2 (5 bases). Trimming took off 4 bases at V and 5 bases at J, with 24 bases between the two ends. Germline assignment: CDR1 SGHRS and CDR2 YFSETQ. The CDR3 loop spans 17 amino acids.

Remarks on this clonotype: A junction boundary mismatches the germline segment, possibly from a read error. The chain uses TRBV5-1 and TRBJ2-1; no reliable D call. The CDR3 is 13 amino acids. CDR1 is SGHRS and CDR2 is YFSETQ in the germline V gene. CDR3 bases: TGCGCCAGCAGATTGGTTGGGTCCCATGAGCAGTTCTTC. Its translation: CASRLVGSHEQFF.

This clonotype was seen only a few times. V usage is TRBV4-3 and J usage is TRBJ2-3; 7 nucleotides align to TRBD2. The CDR3 consists of 17 residues. Germline-derived CDR1 and CDR2 are LGHNA and YSLEER. Losses at the gene ends were 0 bases for V and 4 bases for J; bases not matched to a gene: 10. This CDR3 is CASSQDGRAGRPDTQYF. The CDR3 DNA is TGCGCCAGCAGCCAAGACGGGCGAGCGGGGAGGCCAGATACGCAGTATTTT.

There are a few counts of this clonotype. The DNA of the CDR3 is TGTGCCAGCAGCCCGCCGGGACAGTACTACAATGAGCAGTTCTTC. Its translation is CASSPPGQYYNEQFF. The chain has TRBV5-6 and TRBJ2-1; 7 nucleotides align to TRBD1. J gave up 3 bases and V 4 bases, and 7 bases lay outside the gene matches. The CDR3 length is 15 residues. CDR1 and CDR2 (germline): SGHDT, YYEEEE.

This clonotype was observed a handful of times. The V and J genes are TRBV20-1 and TRBJ2-3; tentatively, D is TRBD1 or TRBD2 (6 bases each). Germline V lookup: CDR1 DFQATT, CDR2 SNEGSKA (reference sequence). The CDR3 spans 14 residues. The V and J ends lost 0 bases and 6 bases respectively, with 13 bases between them. The CDR3 reads CSARDLGGLDTQYF. As DNA, the CDR3 is TGCAGTGCTAGAGATCTAGGGGGGTTGGATACGCAGTATTTT.

CDR3 DNA: TGTGCCAGCAGCTTAGATTTTGTCGAACTAGCGGGGGGTAGGAATGAGCAGTTCTTC. It encodes CASSLDFVELAGGRNEQFF. V is TRBV11-2 and J is TRBJ2-1, with 12 bases lining up with TRBD2. V gave up 0 bases and J gave up 7 bases; unmatched junction bases: 13. Germline CDR1 reads SGHAT; CDR2 reads FQNNGV. CDR3 length: 19 residues.

The chain combines TRBV30 with TRBJ2-7; D not resolved. V was clipped by 1 base and J by 4 bases, with 8 bases between them. This CDR3 contains 12 residues. Germline CDR1 GTSNPN, CDR2 SVGIG (reference sequence). CDR3 residues: CAWSALPYEQYF. CDR3 in DNA: TGTGCCTGGAGTGCCCTACCGTACGAGCAGTACTTC.

The rearrangement links TRBV9 to TRBJ2-3; D may be TRBD2 (6 bases). Trimming pared 4 bases from V and 0 bases from J, leaving 12 bases between. The length of the CDR3 is 15 residues. Germline CDR1 and CDR2: SGDLS and YYNGEE. This chain's CDR3 is CASSQGGISTDTQYF. In DNA form, the CDR3 reads TGTGCCAGCAGCCAGGGCGGGATTAGCACAGATACGCAGTATTTT.

This chain uses TRBV9 with TRBJ1-4; 8 bases map to TRBD1. The CDR3 has 15 amino acids. J lost 3 bases, V lost 3 bases, and 4 bases had no gene match. Germline V gene lookup returns CDR1 SGDLS and CDR2 YYNGEE. CDR3 amino acids: CASSAQTGANEKLFF. The CDR3 DNA reads TGTGCCAGCAGCGCTCAGACAGGGGCTAATGAAAAACTGTTTTTT.

This clonotype was seen a handful of times. The chain combines TRBV7-9 with TRBJ1-2, with D perhaps TRBD1 (6 bases). Trimming took off 3 bases at V and 11 bases at J, with 10 bases between the two ends. Germline-derived CDR1 and CDR2 are SEHNR and FQNEAQ (reference sequence). The CDR3 spans 11 residues. The CDR3 nucleotides read TGTGCCAGCAGCTTTACAGGGCGGTACACCTTC. Its translation is CASSFTGRYTF.

This clonotype has a handful of counts. The chain carries TRBV5-1 and TRBJ2-3, with a tentative D call TRBD2 (5 bases). Germline CDR1 reads SGHRS; CDR2 reads YFSETQ. The length of the CDR3 is 15 residues. Trimming shortened V by 0 bases and J by 5 bases, and 13 bases separated the two germline ends. In nucleotides, the CDR3 is TGCGCCAGCAGCTTGGATCGGGGAAATCGAGATACGCAGTATTTT. Its protein product is CASSLDRGNRDTQYF.

V gene TRBV15 combines with J gene TRBJ2-7, with 8 bases identical to TRBD2. V lost 3 bases to trimming and J lost 3 bases; unmatched junction nucleotides: 10. The CDR3 is made up of 16 amino acids. CDR1 and CDR2 (germline): LNHNV, YYDKDF (reference sequence). This chain's CDR3 is CATSSVRGGSGYEQYF. The CDR3 DNA is TGTGCCACCAGCAGTGTTCGGGGGGGTTCTGGCTACGAGCAGTACTTC.

This clonotype was observed a few times. CDR3 loop: CSAPVSGLAHKETQYF. CDR3 nucleotides: TGCAGTGCGCCCGTTTCCGGGCTAGCCCACAAGGAGACCCAGTACTTC. The gene calls are TRBV20-1 and TRBJ2-5; D is perhaps TRBD2 (5 bases). In germline, CDR1 is DFQATT, CDR2 SNEGSKA (reference sequence). Deletions cut 6 bases from V and 5 bases from J, with 25 bases between. This CDR3 contains 16 residues.

This chain links TRBV12-3 or TRBV12-4 with TRBJ2-5, with 13 nucleotides matching TRBD2. The CDR3 length is 15 residues. V gave up 4 bases and J gave up 6 bases; unmatched junction bases: 5. The CDR3 is CASSSPGLAGKTQYF. The DNA for the CDR3 is TGTGCCAGCAGTTCCCCGGGACTAGCGGGGAAGACCCAGTACTTC.

This clonotype was found a few times. This chain links TRBV29-1 with TRBJ1-1; D not certain. V was clipped by 7 bases and J by 3 bases, with 15 bases between them. The CDR3 loop spans 13 amino acids. Per germline, CDR1 SQVTM and CDR2 ANQGSEA. CDR3 sequence (DNA): TGCAGCGCCCAGGACCAACGGGACACTGAAGCTTTCTTT. Its translation is CSAQDQRDTEAFF. The full variable domain, its missing parts supplied by reference TRBV29-1 and TRBJ1-1, is SAVISQKPSRDICQRGTSLTIQCQVDSQVTMMFWYRQQPGQSLTLIATANQGSEATYESGFVIDKFPISRPNLTFSTLTVSNMSPEDSSIYLCSAQDQRDTEAFFGQGTRLTVV.

CDR3 DNA sequence: TGCAGTGCTAGGCAGCGGGGGGATGATGAGCAGTTCTTC. Amino acid sequence: CSARQRGDDEQFF. V is TRBV20-1 and J is TRBJ2-1, with 9 positions matching TRBD2. CDR1 is DFQATT and CDR2 is SNEGSKA in the germline V gene (reference sequence). The CDR3 is 13 residues long. Trimming at V came to 3 bases and at J to 8 bases, leaving 5 bases not matched to a gene.

The CDR3 loop is CASSASDRRERANYGYTF. The CDR3 DNA sequence: TGTGCCAGCAGTGCCTCGGACCGCCGGGAAAGGGCTAACTATGGCTACACCTTC. V is TRBV6-1 and J is TRBJ1-2; the D is unclear. This CDR3 contains 18 residues. V lost 4 bases to trimming and J lost 0 bases, with 21 bases between them. Germline-derived CDR1 and CDR2 are MNHNS and SASEGT.

This clonotype was recorded a few times. V and J are TRBV10-3 and TRBJ1-5; D might be TRBD1 (5 bases). Looked up from germline, CDR1 is ENHRY and CDR2 is SYGVKD. This CDR3 is built from 15 residues. V lost 0 bases to trimming and J lost 5 bases, with 11 bases between them. CDR3 sequence: CAISESGASDQPQHF. CDR3 nucleotide sequence: TGTGCCATCAGTGAGTCAGGGGCCTCGGATCAGCCCCAGCATTTT.

This clonotype was seen more than once but under ten times. The J gene is TRBJ2-1, the V gene TRBV5-1, with D perhaps TRBD2 (6 bases). Trimming cost V 6 bases and J 10 bases, with 14 bases left between them. Germline assignment: CDR1 SGHRS and CDR2 YFSETQ. The CDR3 is 12 residues long. Here the CDR3 DNA reads TGCGCCAGCACCCGGGGGTGGGAAGAGCAGTTCTTC. Translation gives CASTRGWEEQFF. Supplemented by reference TRBV5-1 and TRBJ2-1, the full variable domain reads KAGVTQTPRYLIKTRGQQVTLSCSPISGHRSVSWYQQTPGQGLQFLFEYFSETQRNKGNFPGRFSGRQFSNSRSEMNVSTLELGDSALYLCASTRGWEEQFFGPGTRLTVL.

This chain uses TRBV5-1 with TRBJ2-7, with D perhaps TRBD1 (7 bases). Per germline, CDR1 SGHRS and CDR2 YFSETQ. The length of the CDR3 is 14 residues. Trimming stripped 4 bases from V and 1 base from J, with 12 bases between. The CDR3 loop is CASSLAGQSYEQYF. The CDR3 DNA sequence: TGCGCCAGCAGCCTTGCGGGACAGTCCTACGAGCAGTACTTC.